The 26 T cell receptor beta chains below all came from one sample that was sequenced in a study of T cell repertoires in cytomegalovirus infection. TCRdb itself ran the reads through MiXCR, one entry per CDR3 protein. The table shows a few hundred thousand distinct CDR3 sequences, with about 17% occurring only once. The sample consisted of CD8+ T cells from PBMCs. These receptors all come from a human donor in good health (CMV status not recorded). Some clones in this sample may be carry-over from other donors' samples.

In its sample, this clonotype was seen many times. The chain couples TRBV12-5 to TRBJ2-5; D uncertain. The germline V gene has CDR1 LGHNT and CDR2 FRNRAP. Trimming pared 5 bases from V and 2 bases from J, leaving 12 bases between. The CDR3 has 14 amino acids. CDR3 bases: TGTGCTAGTGGTCCCTACGACCAACAAGAGACCCAGTACTTC. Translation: CASGPYDQQETQYF.

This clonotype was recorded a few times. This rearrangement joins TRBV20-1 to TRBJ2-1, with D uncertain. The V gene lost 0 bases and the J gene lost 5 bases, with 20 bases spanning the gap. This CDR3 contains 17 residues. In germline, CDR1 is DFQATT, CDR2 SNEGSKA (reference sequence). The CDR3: CSARDNVGSGRHNEQFF. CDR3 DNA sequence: TGCAGTGCTAGAGATAACGTCGGATCCGGACGACACAATGAGCAGTTCTTC.

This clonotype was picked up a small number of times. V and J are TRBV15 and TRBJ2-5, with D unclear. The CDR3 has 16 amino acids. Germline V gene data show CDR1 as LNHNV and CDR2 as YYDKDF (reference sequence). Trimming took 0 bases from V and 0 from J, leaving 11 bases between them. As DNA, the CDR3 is TGTGCCACCAGCAGAGATCTGGCGCGCCACCAAGAGACCCAGTACTTC. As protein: CATSRDLARHQETQYF. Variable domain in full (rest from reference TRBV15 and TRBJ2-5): DAMVIQNPRYQVTQFGKPVTLSCSQTLNHNVMYWYQQKSSQAPKLLFHYYDKDFNNEADTPDNFQSRRPNTSFCFLDIRSPGLGDTAMYLCATSRDLARHQETQYFGPGTRLLVL.

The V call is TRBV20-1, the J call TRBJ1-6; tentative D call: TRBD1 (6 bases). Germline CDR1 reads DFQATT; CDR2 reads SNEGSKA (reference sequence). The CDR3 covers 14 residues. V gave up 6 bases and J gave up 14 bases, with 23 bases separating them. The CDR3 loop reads CSARGSFEFEALHF. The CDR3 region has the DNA TGCAGTGCCAGGGGTAGCTTCGAATTCGAGGCCCTCCACTTT.

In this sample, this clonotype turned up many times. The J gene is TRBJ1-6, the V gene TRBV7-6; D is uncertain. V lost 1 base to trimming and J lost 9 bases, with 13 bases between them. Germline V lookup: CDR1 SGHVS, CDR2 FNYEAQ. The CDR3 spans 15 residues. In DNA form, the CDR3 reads TGTGCCAGCAGCTTAGATCTGGGATTAGGTTCACCCCTCCACTTT. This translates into CASSLDLGLGSPLHF.

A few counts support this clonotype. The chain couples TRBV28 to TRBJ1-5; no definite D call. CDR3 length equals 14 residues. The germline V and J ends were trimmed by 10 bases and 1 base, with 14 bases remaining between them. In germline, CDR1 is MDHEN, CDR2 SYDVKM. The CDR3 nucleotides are TGTGCCATAAATGGGCCGGGGAGCAATCAGCCCCAGCATTTT. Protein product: CAINGPGSNQPQHF.

The CDR3 DNA sequence: TGTGCCAGCAGTTACTCGGGGGGGAACCAAGAGACCCAGTACTTC. Its protein product is CASSYSGGNQETQYF. The genes are TRBV6-5 and TRBJ2-5, with TRBD2 matching 7 bases. The CDR3 loop spans 15 amino acids. V shed 0 bases and J 0 bases; nucleotides not matched to a gene: 1. In germline, CDR1 is MNHEY, CDR2 SVGAGI.

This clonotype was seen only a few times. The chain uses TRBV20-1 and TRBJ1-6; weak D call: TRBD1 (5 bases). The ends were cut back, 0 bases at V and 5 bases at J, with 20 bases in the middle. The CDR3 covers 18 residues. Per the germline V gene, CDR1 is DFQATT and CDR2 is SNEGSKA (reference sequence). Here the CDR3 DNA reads TGCAGTGCTAGAGACGCAAACGGGGCAGGGCCCAATAATTCACCCCTCCACTTT. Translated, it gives CSARDANGAGPNNSPLHF.

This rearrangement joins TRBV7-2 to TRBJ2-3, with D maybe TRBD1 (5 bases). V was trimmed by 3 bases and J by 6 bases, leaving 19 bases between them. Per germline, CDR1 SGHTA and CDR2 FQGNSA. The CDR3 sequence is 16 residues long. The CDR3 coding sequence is TGTGCCAGCAGCTTCGATTCAGGGTCGATTTTGGATACGCAGTATTTT. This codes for CASSFDSGSILDTQYF.

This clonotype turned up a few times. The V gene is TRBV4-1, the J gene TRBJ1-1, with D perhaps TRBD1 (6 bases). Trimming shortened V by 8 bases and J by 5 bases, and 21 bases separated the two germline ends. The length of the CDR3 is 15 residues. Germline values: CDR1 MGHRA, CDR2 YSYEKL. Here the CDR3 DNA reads TGCGCCAGCCGTGAAAACCGACAGGCAGGGACTGAAGCTTTCTTT. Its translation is CASRENRQAGTEAFF.

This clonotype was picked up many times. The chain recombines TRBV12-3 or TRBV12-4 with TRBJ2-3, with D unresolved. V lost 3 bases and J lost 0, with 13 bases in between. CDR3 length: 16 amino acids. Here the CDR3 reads CASSFLTAPSTDTQYF. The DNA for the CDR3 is TGTGCCAGCAGTTTTTTAACTGCCCCTAGCACAGATACGCAGTATTTT.

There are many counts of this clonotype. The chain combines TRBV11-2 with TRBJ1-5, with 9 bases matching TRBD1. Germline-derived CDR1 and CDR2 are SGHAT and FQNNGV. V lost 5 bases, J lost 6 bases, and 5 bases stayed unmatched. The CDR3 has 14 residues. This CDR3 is CASSNGQGTQPQHF. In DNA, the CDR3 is TGTGCCAGCAGCAACGGACAGGGGACTCAGCCCCAGCATTTT.

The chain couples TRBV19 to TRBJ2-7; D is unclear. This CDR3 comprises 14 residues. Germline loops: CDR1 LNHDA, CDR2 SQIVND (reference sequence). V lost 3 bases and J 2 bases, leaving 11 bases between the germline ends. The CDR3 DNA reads TGTGCCAGTAGTATGGATAGGAGAGCCTACGAGCAGTACTTC. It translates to CASSMDRRAYEQYF.

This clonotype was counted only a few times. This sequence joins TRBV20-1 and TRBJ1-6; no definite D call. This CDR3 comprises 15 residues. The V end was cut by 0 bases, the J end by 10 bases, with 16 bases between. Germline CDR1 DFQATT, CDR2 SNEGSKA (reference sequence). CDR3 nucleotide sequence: TGCAGTGCTAGAGATGAAGGCTCGGTGCGGTCACCCCTCCACTTT. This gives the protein CSARDEGSVRSPLHF.

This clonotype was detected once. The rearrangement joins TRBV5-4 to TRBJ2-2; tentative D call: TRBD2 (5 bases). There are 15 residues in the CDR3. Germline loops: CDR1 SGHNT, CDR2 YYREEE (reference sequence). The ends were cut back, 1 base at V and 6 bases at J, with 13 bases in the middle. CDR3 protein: CASSLMGSGPGELFF. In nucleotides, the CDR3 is TGTGCCAGCAGCTTGATGGGAAGCGGACCCGGGGAGCTGTTTTTT.

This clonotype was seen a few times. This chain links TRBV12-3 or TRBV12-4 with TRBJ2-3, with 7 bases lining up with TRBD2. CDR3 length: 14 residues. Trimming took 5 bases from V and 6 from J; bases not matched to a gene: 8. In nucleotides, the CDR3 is TGTGCCAGCAGTCGTGGGGGGGGTCTTGATACGCAGTATTTT. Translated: CASSRGGGLDTQYF.

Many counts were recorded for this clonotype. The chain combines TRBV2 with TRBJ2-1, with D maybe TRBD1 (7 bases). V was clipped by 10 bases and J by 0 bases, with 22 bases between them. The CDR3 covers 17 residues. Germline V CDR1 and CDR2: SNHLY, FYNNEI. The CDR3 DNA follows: TGTGCCACCGGACAGGACAACTGGCGGGGCTCCTACAATGAGCAGTTCTTC. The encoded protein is CATGQDNWRGSYNEQFF.

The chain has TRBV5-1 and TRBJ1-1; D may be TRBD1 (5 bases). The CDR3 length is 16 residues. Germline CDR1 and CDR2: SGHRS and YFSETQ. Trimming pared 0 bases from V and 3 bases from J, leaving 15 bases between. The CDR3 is CASSLEFEVGDTEAFF. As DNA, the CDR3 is TGCGCCAGCAGCTTGGAATTTGAAGTGGGGGACACTGAAGCTTTCTTT.

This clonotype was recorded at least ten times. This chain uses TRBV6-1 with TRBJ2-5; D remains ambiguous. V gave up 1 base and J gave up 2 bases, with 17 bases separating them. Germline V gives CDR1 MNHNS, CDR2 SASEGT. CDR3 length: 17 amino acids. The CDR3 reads CASSEGPFAELQETQYF. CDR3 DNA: TGTGCCAGCAGTGAAGGGCCCTTCGCAGAATTACAAGAGACCCAGTACTTC.

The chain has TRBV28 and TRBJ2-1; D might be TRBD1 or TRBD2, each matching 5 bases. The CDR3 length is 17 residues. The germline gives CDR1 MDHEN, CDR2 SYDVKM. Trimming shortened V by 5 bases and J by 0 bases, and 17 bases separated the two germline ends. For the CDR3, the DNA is TGTGCCAGCAGTCCCGCCTTTGAGGGGAGCTCCTACAATGAGCAGTTCTTC. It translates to CASSPAFEGSSYNEQFF.

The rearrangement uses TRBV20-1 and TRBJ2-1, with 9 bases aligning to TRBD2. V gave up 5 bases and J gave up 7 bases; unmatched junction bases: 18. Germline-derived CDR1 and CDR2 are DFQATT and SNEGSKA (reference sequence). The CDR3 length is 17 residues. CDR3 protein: CSAAPIVQRGAWNEQFF. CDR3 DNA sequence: TGCAGTGCTGCCCCTATTGTGCAGCGGGGGGCCTGGAATGAGCAGTTCTTC.

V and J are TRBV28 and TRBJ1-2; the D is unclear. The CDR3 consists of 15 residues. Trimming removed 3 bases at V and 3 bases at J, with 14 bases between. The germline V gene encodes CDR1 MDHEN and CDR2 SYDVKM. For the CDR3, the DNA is TGTGCCAGCAGTTTTAGGTCCCCCTCATACTATGGCTACACCTTC. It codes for CASSFRSPSYYGYTF.

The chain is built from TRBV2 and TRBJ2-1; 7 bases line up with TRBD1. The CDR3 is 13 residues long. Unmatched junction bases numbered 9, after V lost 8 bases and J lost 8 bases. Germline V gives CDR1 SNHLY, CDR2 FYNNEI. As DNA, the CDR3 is TGTGCCAGCCCATGGGGGACAGTGGATGAGCAGTTCTTC. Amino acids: CASPWGTVDEQFF.

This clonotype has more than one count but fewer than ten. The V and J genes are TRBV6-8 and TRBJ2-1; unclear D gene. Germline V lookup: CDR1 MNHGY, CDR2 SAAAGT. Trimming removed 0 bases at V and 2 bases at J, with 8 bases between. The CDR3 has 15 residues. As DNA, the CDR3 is TGTGCCAGCAGTTACTCGAATGCTGCCTACAATGAGCAGTTCTTC. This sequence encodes CASSYSNAAYNEQFF.

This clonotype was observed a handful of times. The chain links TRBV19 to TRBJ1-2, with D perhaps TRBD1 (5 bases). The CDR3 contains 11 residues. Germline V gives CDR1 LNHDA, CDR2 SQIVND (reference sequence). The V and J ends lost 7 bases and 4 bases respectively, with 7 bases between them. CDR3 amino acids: CASNTGYGYTF. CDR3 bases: TGTGCCAGTAATACAGGCTATGGCTACACCTTC.

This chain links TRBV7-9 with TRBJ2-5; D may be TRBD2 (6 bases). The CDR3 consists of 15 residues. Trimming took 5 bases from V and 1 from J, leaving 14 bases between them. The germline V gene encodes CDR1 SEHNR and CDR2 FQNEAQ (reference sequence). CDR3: CASSLFRRGQETQYF. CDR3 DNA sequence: TGTGCCAGCAGCCTATTCAGGAGGGGCCAAGAGACCCAGTACTTC.